Presented here are 11 T cell receptor beta chains from one specimen sequenced in a study of type 1 and type 2 diabetes patients. The PCR template was genomic DNA. A primer set of 30 forward and 13 reverse primers amplified the CDR3. MiXCR was run by TCRdb on the multiplex PCR reads, yielding one entry per CDR3 protein. The sample records about 250,000 distinct CDR3 sequences, around 47% being singletons. The material sequenced was peripheral blood mononuclear cells (PBMCs). These TCRs come from a man aged 18 to 29 with type 2 diabetes.

The chain joins TRBV10-3 to TRBJ1-2; TRBD1 might be the D (5 bases). V was pared by 3 bases and J by 4 bases, with 18 bases between. The length of the CDR3 is 16 residues. The germline CDR1 and CDR2 sequences are ENHRY and SYGVKD. The DNA of the CDR3 is TGTGCCATCAGTGATTCTTCCCGTCGACAGCCCTATGGCTACACCTTC. Amino acids: CAISDSSRRQPYGYTF.

V usage is TRBV2 and J usage is TRBJ1-2, with D possibly being TRBD1 (5 bases). The CDR3 runs 15 residues. Trimming took 6 bases from V and 7 from J, leaving 21 bases between them. The germline V gene encodes CDR1 SNHLY and CDR2 FYNNEI. The CDR3 region is CASRSRGSQVLGYTF. CDR3 sequence (DNA): TGTGCCAGCAGGAGTCGGGGGTCTCAGGTCCTTGGCTACACCTTC.

The chain recombines TRBV7-3 with TRBJ2-7; TRBD1 aligns across 10 bases. The V and J ends lost 2 bases and 5 bases, in that order; junction bases with no gene match: 3. This CDR3 spans 14 amino acids. Germline lookup yields CDR1 SGHTA and CDR2 FQGTGA. The CDR3 sequence is CASSLDGTGDEQYF. The CDR3, as DNA: TGTGCCAGCAGCTTAGATGGGACAGGGGACGAGCAGTACTTC.

About this clonotype: Germline is not matched at one junction end, which may reflect a read error. J is TRBJ2-3 and V is TRBV9; TRBD2 agrees at 8 bases. Germline CDR1 and CDR2: SGDLS and YYNGEE. This CDR3 region has 15 residues. The CDR3 here is CASSESRGGTDTQYF. The DNA of the CDR3 is TGCGCCAGCAGTGAATCGCGGGGGGGCACAGATACGCAGTATTTT.

The rearrangement links TRBV29-1 to TRBJ1-2; the D gene is possibly TRBD1 (6 bases). Trimming left V 3 bases short and J 4 bases short, with 12 bases between. The CDR3 covers 13 residues. The germline gives CDR1 SQVTM, CDR2 ANQGSEA. CDR3 residues: CSVEGGQSYGYTF. DNA for the CDR3: TGCAGCGTTGAGGGCGGACAGAGCTATGGCTACACCTTC. The whole variable domain, filled in from reference TRBV29-1 and TRBJ1-2, reads SAVISQKPSRDICQRGTSLTIQCQVDSQVTMMFWYRQQPGQSLTLIATANQGSEATYESGFVIDKFPISRPNLTFSTLTVSNMSPEDSSIYLCSVEGGQSYGYTFGSGTRLTVV.

As concerns this clonotype: A much larger clone sits a single nucleotide away, making a read error possible. The chain recombines TRBV15 with TRBJ2-7; possibly TRBD1 or TRBD2 for D (5 bases each). CDR1 is LNHNV and CDR2 is YYDKDF in the germline V gene (reference sequence). The CDR3 has 15 amino acids. In DNA, the CDR3 is TGTGCCTCCAGCAGAGATGGGACGGCTACCTACGAGCAGTACTTC. Its protein is CASSRDGTATYEQYF.

This clonotype was found a few times. V gene TRBV14 combines with J gene TRBJ1-5; D is unclear. The ends were cut back, 0 bases at V and 1 base at J, with 10 bases in the middle. Germline V gives CDR1 SGHDN, CDR2 FVKESK. This CDR3 is 16 amino acids long. The CDR3 protein is CASSQDQNMSNQPQHF. For the CDR3, the DNA is TGTGCCAGCAGCCAAGATCAGAATATGAGCAATCAGCCCCAGCATTTT.

The J gene is TRBJ2-2, the V gene TRBV19, with 7 bases aligning to TRBD1. Trimming removed 10 bases from V and 6 bases from J; junction bases left unmatched: 14. Germline values: CDR1 LNHDA, CDR2 SQIVND (reference sequence). The CDR3 is made up of 15 amino acids. In DNA form, the CDR3 reads TGTGCCACCTCCATACAGGGGACGATCTCCGGGGAGCTGTTTTTT. Protein sequence: CATSIQGTISGELFF. The full variable domain, in which reference TRBV19 and TRBJ2-2 provide the parts outside the CDR3, is DGGITQSPKYLFRKEGQNVTLSCEQNLNHDAMYWYRQDPGQGLRLIYYSQIVNDFQKGDIAEGYSVSREKKESFPLTVTSAQKNPTAFYLCATSIQGTISGELFFGEGSRLTVL.

The gene calls are TRBV4-3 and TRBJ2-1; 10 nucleotides agree with TRBD1. Losses at the gene ends were 3 bases for V and 6 bases for J; bases not matched to a gene: 8. The CDR3 sequence is 16 residues long. Per germline, CDR1 LGHNA and CDR2 YSLEER. CDR3 sequence reads: CASSHRQGAMGNEQFF. The CDR3 nucleotides read TGCGCCAGCAGCCACAGACAGGGGGCGATGGGCAATGAGCAGTTCTTC.

There are a few counts of this clonotype. The chain has TRBV7-8 and TRBJ2-1; D is unresolved. The germline V and J ends were trimmed by 1 base and 9 bases, with 10 bases remaining between them. The CDR3 has 13 amino acids. Germline CDR1 reads SGHVS; CDR2 reads FQNEAQ. The CDR3 region has the DNA TGTGCCAGCAGCTTAGTGGGTCGATCTGAGCAGTTCTTC. This gives the protein CASSLVGRSEQFF.

This chain joins TRBV12-3 or TRBV12-4 and TRBJ2-1; a possible D gene is TRBD2 (6 bases). The CDR3 runs 15 residues. V lost 6 bases to trimming and J lost 0 bases, with 12 bases between them. Here the CDR3 DNA reads TGTGCCAGCAGGGCGGGACTCACCTCCTACAATGAGCAGTTCTTC. This translates into CASRAGLTSYNEQFF.